The clone carrying this T cell receptor beta chain was counted a few times. CDR3 size: 14 residues. Germline V gene data show CDR1 as MDHEN and CDR2 as SYDVKM. V was pared by 6 bases and J by 4 bases, with 10 bases between. The data are from a study of metastatic and nonmetastatic thyroid tumors. None of the patients had undergone any treatment ahead of thyroid surgery. TCRdb called clones again from the PCR reads with MiXCR. The repertoire includes about 41,000 clones, around 24% of them detected once, and around 15% sits in the top ten. The clonotype originates from a female donor with papillary thyroid cancer or a benign thyroid nodule (not recorded which). Some clones in this sample may be carry-over from other donors' samples. The rearrangement joins TRBV28 to TRBJ1-6, with D perhaps TRBD1 (5 bases). Sequencing was performed on tumor tissue. Here the CDR3 reads CASRLRQYNSPLHF. DNA for the CDR3: TGTGCCAGCAGACTGAGACAGTATAATTCACCCCTCCACTTT.